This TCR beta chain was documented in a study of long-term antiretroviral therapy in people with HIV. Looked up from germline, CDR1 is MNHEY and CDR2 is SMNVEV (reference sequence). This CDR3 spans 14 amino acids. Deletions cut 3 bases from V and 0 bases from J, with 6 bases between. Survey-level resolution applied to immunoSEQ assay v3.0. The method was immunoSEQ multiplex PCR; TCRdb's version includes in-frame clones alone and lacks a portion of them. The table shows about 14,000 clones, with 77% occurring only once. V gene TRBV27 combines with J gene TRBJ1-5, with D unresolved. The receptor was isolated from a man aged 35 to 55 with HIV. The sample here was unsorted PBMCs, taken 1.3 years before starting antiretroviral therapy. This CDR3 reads CASSFRDSNQPQHF. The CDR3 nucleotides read TGTGCCAGCAGTTTTAGGGATAGCAATCAGCCCCAGCATTTT.